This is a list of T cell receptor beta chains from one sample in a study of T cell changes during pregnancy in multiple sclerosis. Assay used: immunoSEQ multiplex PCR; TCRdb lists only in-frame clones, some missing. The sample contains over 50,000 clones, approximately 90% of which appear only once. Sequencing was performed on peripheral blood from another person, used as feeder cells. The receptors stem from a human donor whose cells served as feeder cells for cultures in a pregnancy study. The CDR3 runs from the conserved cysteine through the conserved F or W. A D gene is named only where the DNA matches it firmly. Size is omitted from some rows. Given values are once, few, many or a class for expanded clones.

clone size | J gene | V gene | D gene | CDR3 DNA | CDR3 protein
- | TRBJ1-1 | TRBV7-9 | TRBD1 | TGTGCCAGCAGGCGGACAGGGGGGTTGAACACTGAAGCTTTCTTT | CASRRTGGLNTEAFF
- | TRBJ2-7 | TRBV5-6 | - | TGTGCCAGCAGCTTGTCGGGGTGGGAGCAGTACTTC | CASSLSGWEQYF
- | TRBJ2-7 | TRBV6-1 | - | TGTGCCAGCAGTGAAGTGCCAGGGCAAGGCGAGCAGTACTTC | CASSEVPGQGEQYF
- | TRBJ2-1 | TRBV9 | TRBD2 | TGTGCCAGCAGCCCCCTAGGGACTAGCGGCTACAATGAGCAGTTCTTC | CASSPLGTSGYNEQFF
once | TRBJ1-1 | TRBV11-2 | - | TGTGCCAGCAGCCCGGACAGTGGGAGCACTGAAGCTTTCTTT | CASSPDSGSTEAFF
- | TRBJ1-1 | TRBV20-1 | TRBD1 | TGCAGTGCCCCCGGACAGGCCGAGACTTTCTTT | CSAPGQAETFF
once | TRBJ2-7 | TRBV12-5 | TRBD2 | TGTGCTAGTGCCCGGGAGGGGTACGAGCAGTACTTC | CASAREGYEQYF
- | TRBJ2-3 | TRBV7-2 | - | TGTGCCAGCAGCTCACTAGAGGATACGCAGTATTTT | CASSSLEDTQYF
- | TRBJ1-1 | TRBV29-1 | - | TGCAGCGTTGAAGATCTTAGTCGGGGTTCGAACACTGAAGCTTTCTTT | CSVEDLSRGSNTEAFF
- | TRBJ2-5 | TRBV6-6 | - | TGTGCCAGCATGTTAGGGGCAGGGGAGACCCAGTACTTC | CASMLGAGETQYF
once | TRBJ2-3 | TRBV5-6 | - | TGTGCCAGCAGCCTTTTAAGACAGGACGATACGCAGTATTTT | CASSLLRQDDTQYF
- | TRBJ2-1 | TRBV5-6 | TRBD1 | TGTGCCAGCAGTTCCGGGACAGGGGGCTATAATGAGCAGTTCTTC | CASSSGTGGYNEQFF
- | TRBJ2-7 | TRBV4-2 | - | TGTGCCAGCAGCCCAAAGGAGGGCTCGGCTATCCACGAGCAGTGCTTC | CASSPKEGSAIHEQCF
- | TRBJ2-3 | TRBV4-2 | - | TGTGCCAGCAGCCCACCATCAGGCTTCCGCAGGGATACGCAGTATTTT | CASSPPSGFRRDTQYF
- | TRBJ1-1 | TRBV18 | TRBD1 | TGTGCCAGCTCACCCCCTACAGGGGGCGCGAGCCCTACTGAAGCTTTCTTT | CASSPPTGGASPTEAFF
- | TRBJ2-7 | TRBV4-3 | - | TGCGCCAGCAGCCAAGGTACGGGCTACGAGCAGTACTTC | CASSQGTGYEQYF
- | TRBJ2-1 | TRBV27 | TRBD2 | TGTGCCAGCAGCCGTGGACTAGCGGGGGGGCCGTCGCTCTTC | CASSRGLAGGPSLF
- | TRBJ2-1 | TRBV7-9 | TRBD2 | TGTGCCAGCAGCTTGCCGACTAGCGGGGATCACAATGAGCAGTTCTTC | CASSLPTSGDHNEQFF
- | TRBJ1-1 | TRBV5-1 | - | TGCGCCAGCAGCTCCAGGGACTCGGACACTGAAGCTTTCTTT | CASSSRDSDTEAFF
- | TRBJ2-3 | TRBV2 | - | TGTGCCAGCAGTATCTGGGAAGATAGCACAGATACGCAGTATTTT | CASSIWEDSTDTQYF
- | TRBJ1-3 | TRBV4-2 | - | TGTGCCAGCAGTCCCGGGGGAAACACCATATATTTT | CASSPGGNTIYF
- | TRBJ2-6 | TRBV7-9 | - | TGTGCCAGCAGCTTAGGTTGGGGCCAAACCTACTCTGGGGCCAACGTCCTGACTTTC | CASSLGWGQTYSGANVLTF
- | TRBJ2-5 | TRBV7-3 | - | TGTGCCAGCAGCTTAGCAGGGGAGACCCAGTACTTC | CASSLAGETQYF
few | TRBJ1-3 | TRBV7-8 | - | TGTGCCAGTATCAGGGGAAGTTCTGGAAACACCATATATTTT | CASIRGSSGNTIYF
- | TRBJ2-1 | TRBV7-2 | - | TGTGCCAGCAGCCGGACCCGGCTCCCGCCCTTTCATGAGCAGTTCTTC | CASSRTRLPPFHEQFF
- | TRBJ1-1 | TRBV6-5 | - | TGTGCCAGCAGTTACGGGGGACAGAACACTGAAGCTTTCTTT | CASSYGGQNTEAFF